The 25 T cell receptor beta chains presented below share a single source sample, sequenced in a study of blood T cell repertoires in COVID-19. Profiling relied on immunoSEQ multiplex PCR, and the TCRdb table lists in-frame clones only, not all of them. This sample has roughly 90,000 clones; approximately 80% occur once, and the top ten carry 10%. The sample consisted of peripheral blood. These TCRs come from a woman in her 70s with acute or convalescent COVID-19.

The V gene is TRBV12-3 or TRBV12-4, the J gene TRBJ1-2; D is undetermined. V shed 3 bases and J shed 8 bases, with 7 bases lying between them. The CDR3 runs 11 residues. CDR3 residues: CASSFREGYTF. DNA of the CDR3: TGTGCCAGCAGTTTCCGGGAGGGCTACACCTTC.

The chain is built from TRBV18 and TRBJ1-6; D unclear. Trimming took 1 base from V and 5 from J, leaving 6 bases between them. CDR1 KGHSH and CDR2 LQKENI come from the germline V gene. CDR3 length equals 14 residues. Written as DNA, the CDR3 is TGTGCCAGCTCACCACGGTCAGATAATTCACCCCTCCACTTT. This translates into CASSPRSDNSPLHF.

The gene calls are TRBV7-2 and TRBJ2-7, with TRBD1 matching over 7 bases. Germline-derived CDR1 and CDR2 are SGHTA and FQGNSA. J gave up 6 bases and V 1 base, and 15 bases lay outside the gene matches. The length of the CDR3 is 17 residues. The CDR3 region has the DNA TGTGCCAGCAGCTTAGAGGCCCGGACAGGCGCCTTTGGCGAGCAGTACTTC. Translated: CASSLEARTGAFGEQYF.

The chain employs TRBV5-1 and TRBJ2-1, with TRBD2 matching 11 bases. J gave up 7 bases and V 4 bases, and 4 bases lay outside the gene matches. The CDR3 length is 14 residues. The germline gives CDR1 SGHRS, CDR2 YFSETQ. This chain's CDR3 is CASSPRTSGNEQFF. In DNA, the CDR3 is TGCGCCAGCAGCCCTCGGACTAGCGGGAATGAGCAGTTCTTC.

The CDR3 sequence is CASRETGNRFSPLHF. CDR3 nucleotides: TGTGCCAGCAGGGAGACAGGGAATCGGTTTTCACCCCTCCACTTT. This chain links TRBV2 with TRBJ1-6, with 7 bases matching TRBD1. CDR1 is SNHLY, CDR2 FYNNEI, per germline. CDR3 length equals 15 residues. Trimming at V came to 6 bases and at J to 9 bases, leaving 11 bases not matched to a gene. The full variable domain, its missing parts supplied by reference TRBV2 and TRBJ1-6, is EPEVTQTPSHQVTQMGQEVILRCVPISNHLYFYWYRQILGQKVEFLVSFYNNEISEKSEIFDDQFSVERPDGSNFTLKIRSTKLEDSAMYFCASRETGNRFSPLHFGNGTRLTVT.

V and J are TRBV9 and TRBJ2-1, with 10 bases fitting TRBD2. CDR1 and CDR2 (germline): SGDLS, YYNGEE. The V segment lost 0 bases and the J segment 8 bases; nucleotides outside the gene matches: 2. The CDR3 covers 14 residues. The CDR3: CASSVGGLADEQFF. CDR3 DNA: TGTGCCAGCAGCGTAGGCGGACTAGCGGATGAGCAGTTCTTC.

The gene calls are TRBV2 and TRBJ2-1, with 10 positions matching TRBD2. Unmatched junction bases numbered 5, after V lost 0 bases and J lost 9 bases. Per the germline V gene, CDR1 is SNHLY and CDR2 is FYNNEI. The CDR3 totals 15 residues. CDR3 coding DNA: TGTGCCAGCAGTGAAGCATCGCTAGCGGGGGTTGAGCAGTTCTTC. It encodes CASSEASLAGVEQFF.

CDR3 region: CSASRQPPEGAFF. DNA for the CDR3: TGCAGTGCTAGTCGACAGCCACCAGAAGGAGCTTTCTTT. The chain combines TRBV20-1 with TRBJ1-1, with TRBD1 as a possible D gene (5 bases). The germline V gene has CDR1 DFQATT and CDR2 SNEGSKA (reference sequence). Deletions cut 3 bases from V and 10 bases from J, with 18 bases between. The CDR3 consists of 13 residues.

CDR3 DNA sequence: TGTGCCAGCAGTGGTAGTGCGCAGTATTTT. The encoded protein is CASSGSAQYF. The V call is TRBV12-3 or TRBV12-4, the J call TRBJ2-3; D is unclear. The V end was cut by 5 bases, the J end by 10 bases, with 7 bases between. The CDR3 length is 10 residues.

V gene TRBV12-3 or TRBV12-4 combines with J gene TRBJ1-2, with D maybe TRBD1 (6 bases). V lost 4 bases and J 2 bases, leaving 8 bases between the germline ends. CDR3 size: 13 residues. The CDR3 region is CASSWDMNYGYTF. The CDR3 nucleotides are TGTGCCAGCAGTTGGGACATGAACTATGGCTACACCTTC.

The rearrangement links TRBV7-3 to TRBJ2-1; maybe TRBD1 (6 bases). CDR3 length equals 17 residues. V was shortened by 0 bases and J by 3 bases, with 15 bases between the two germline ends. CDR1 and CDR2 (germline): SGHTA, FQGTGA. The CDR3 here is CASSLTPQTGFYNEQFF. The CDR3 DNA sequence: TGTGCCAGCAGCTTAACGCCACAAACAGGGTTCTACAATGAGCAGTTCTTC.

The gene calls are TRBV5-1 and TRBJ1-3, with a tentative D call TRBD1 (6 bases). V was clipped by 5 bases and J by 2 bases, with 11 bases between them. The CDR3 is 14 residues long. Germline CDR1 is SGHRS and CDR2 is YFSETQ. CDR3 sequence reads: CASRPQGPGNTIYF. The CDR3 DNA sequence: TGCGCCAGCAGACCACAGGGACCTGGAAACACCATATATTTT.

This chain uses TRBV28 with TRBJ2-2; weak D call: TRBD2 (5 bases). Deletions cut 3 bases from V and 0 bases from J, with 11 bases between. CDR3 length equals 16 residues. CDR1 is MDHEN, CDR2 SYDVKM, per germline. CDR3 coding DNA: TGTGCCAGCAGTTTGTGGCCGGGGTCGAACACCGGGGAGCTGTTTTTT. This gives the protein CASSLWPGSNTGELFF.

The chain employs TRBV18 and TRBJ2-7, with D possibly being TRBD2 (6 bases). The CDR3 sequence is 18 residues long. The V gene lost 3 bases and the J gene lost 3 bases, with 24 bases spanning the gap. The germline gives CDR1 KGHSH, CDR2 LQKENI. This CDR3 is CASSPNNIVGTGLYEQYF. Here the CDR3 DNA reads TGTGCCAGCTCACCTAATAACATTGTGGGGACTGGACTCTACGAGCAGTACTTC. Full variable domain (remainder filled in from reference TRBV18 and TRBJ2-7): NAGVMQNPRHLVRRRGQEARLRCSPMKGHSHVYWYRQLPEEGLKFMVYLQKENIIDESGMPKERFSAEFPKEGPSILRIQQVVRGDSAAYFCASSPNNIVGTGLYEQYFGPGTRLTVT.

The gene calls are TRBV29-1 and TRBJ2-2; D is ambiguous. Germline loops: CDR1 SQVTM, CDR2 ANQGSEA. There are 13 residues in the CDR3. Trimming pared 7 bases from V and 2 bases from J, leaving 11 bases between. This CDR3 is CSGMAGNTGELFF. Written as DNA, the CDR3 is TGCAGCGGGATGGCAGGCAACACCGGGGAGCTGTTTTTT.

Notes on this clone: The sample holds other DNA sequences that translate to the same CDR3. The chain uses TRBV29-1 and TRBJ1-2; D might be TRBD1 (6 bases). V shed 6 bases and J shed 2 bases, with 7 bases lying between them. The CDR3 totals 11 residues. In germline, CDR1 is SQVTM, CDR2 ANQGSEA. The CDR3 DNA reads as TGCAGCGTCGGACAGAACTATGGCTACACCTTC. As protein: CSVGQNYGYTF.

The chain has TRBV28 and TRBJ2-2; 13 nucleotides align to TRBD2. The CDR3 is 18 residues long. CDR1 and CDR2 from the germline V gene are MDHEN and SYDVKM. Trimming cost V 6 bases and J 2 bases; bases outside gene matches: 9. CDR3 residues: CASRSRLAGGKNTGELFF. The CDR3 DNA sequence: TGTGCCAGCAGATCTAGACTAGCGGGGGGCAAAAACACCGGGGAGCTGTTTTTT.

The gene calls are TRBV3-1 (or the pseudogene TRBV3-2) and TRBJ2-2, with D perhaps TRBD2 (7 bases). The CDR3 is made up of 18 amino acids. CDR1 is LGHDT, CDR2 YNNKEL, per germline (reference sequence). V was trimmed by 0 bases and J by 0 bases, leaving 14 bases between them. CDR3: CASSQESAGAANTGELFF. CDR3 DNA sequence: TGTGCCAGCAGCCAAGAAAGCGCGGGGGCCGCGAACACCGGGGAGCTGTTTTTT.

The chain is built from TRBV5-1 and TRBJ2-5, with 7 bases matching TRBD1. Germline lookup yields CDR1 SGHRS and CDR2 YFSETQ. The CDR3 has 14 amino acids. With V trimmed by 3 bases and J by 2 bases, 4 bases remained unmatched. The CDR3 loop is CASSYRTGQETQYF. The CDR3 coding sequence is TGCGCCAGCAGCTACCGGACAGGTCAAGAGACCCAGTACTTC.

The chain couples TRBV6-2 or TRBV6-3 to TRBJ2-2, with D possibly matching TRBD1 (6 bases). Germline CDR1 and CDR2: MNHEY and SVGEGT. V was shortened by 5 bases and J by 1 base, with 11 bases between the two germline ends. The CDR3 runs 15 residues. The CDR3 coding sequence is TGTGCCAGCAGTAAGGACAGCCTGAACACCGGGGAGCTGTTTTTT. Translation gives CASSKDSLNTGELFF.

With respect to this clone: The sample holds other DNA sequences that translate to the same CDR3. The chain uses TRBV19 and TRBJ1-5; perhaps TRBD1 as D (6 bases). From germline, CDR1 is LNHDA and CDR2 SQIVND (reference sequence). The V and J ends lost 2 bases and 7 bases respectively, with 6 bases between them. The CDR3 has 12 residues. The chain's CDR3 is CASSIQGQPQHF. The CDR3 nucleotides read TGTGCCAGTAGTATACAGGGGCAGCCCCAGCATTTT.

V usage is TRBV12-3 or TRBV12-4 and J usage is TRBJ2-5; a possible D gene is TRBD1 (5 bases). This CDR3 is built from 13 residues. V was shortened by 6 bases and J by 4 bases, with 12 bases between the two germline ends. The CDR3 bases are TGTGCCAGCAGAAGGGGCGTCGGAGAGACCCAGTACTTC. As protein: CASRRGVGETQYF.

V is TRBV7-2 and J is TRBJ2-7; weak D call: TRBD2 (5 bases). Trimming pared 7 bases from V and 6 bases from J, leaving 16 bases between. This CDR3 region has 13 residues. Germline V gene data show CDR1 as SGHTA and CDR2 as FQGNSA. The CDR3 DNA reads as TGTGCCAGCACCACTAGTCGGTTTACCGAGCAGTACTTC. Translated: CASTTSRFTEQYF. Full variable domain (missing parts from reference TRBV7-2 and TRBJ2-7): GAGVSQSPSNKVTEKGKDVELRCDPISGHTALYWYRQSLGQGLEFLIYFQGNSAPDKSGLPSDRFSAERTGGSVSTLTIQRTQQEDSAVYLCASTTSRFTEQYFGPGTRLTVT.

V gene TRBV7-2 combines with J gene TRBJ1-2; TRBD1 aligns across 7 bases. Germline CDR1 and CDR2: SGHTA and FQGNSA. This CDR3 has 12 residues. Losses at the gene ends were 3 bases for V and 8 bases for J; bases not matched to a gene: 3. The CDR3 sequence is CASSFDRVGYTF. The DNA of the CDR3 is TGTGCCAGCAGCTTCGACAGGGTCGGCTACACCTTC. Combining the CDR3 with reference TRBV7-2 and TRBJ1-2 gives the whole variable domain GAGVSQSPSNKVTEKGKDVELRCDPISGHTALYWYRQSLGQGLEFLIYFQGNSAPDKSGLPSDRFSAERTGGSVSTLTIQRTQQEDSAVYLCASSFDRVGYTFGSGTRLTVV.

The chain employs TRBV6-5 and TRBJ2-2; 9 bases map to TRBD1. The CDR3 loop spans 15 amino acids. The V gene end was trimmed by 7 bases and the J gene end by 0 bases; junction bases not matched to a gene: 3. Germline CDR1 reads MNHEY; CDR2 reads SVGAGI. The CDR3 is CASKRQGANTGELFF. The CDR3 region has the DNA TGTGCCAGCAAGAGACAGGGGGCGAACACCGGGGAGCTGTTTTTT.